This T cell receptor beta chain is drawn from a study of T cell repertoires in cytomegalovirus infection (dated by TCRdb to between 2019 and 2020). Study-level background: Recently identified HLA-C-restricted CMV epitopes, whose presentation resists viral immunomodulation, were targeted by peptide stimulations together with well-studied HLA-B-restricted epitopes. Donor HLA type was relevant to the analysis, as public TCR beta signatures indicated carriage of CMV infection together with the matching HLA type.

The sample's treatment or condition label, in plain terms: in vitro stimulation with specific CMV peptide epitopes to enrich CMV-specific T cells. Only a few counts were recorded for this clonotype. Its antigen is currently not known. No clone much larger than this one lies a single base away; base qualities are absent. General study outcomes and caveats: Cumulative frequency of public TCR beta family members discriminated carriers of CMV infection plus the relevant HLA type in this cohort and an independent approximately 350-donor cohort. The ex vivo response was dominated by HLA-C-restricted CMV-specific TCR beta clonotypes, which also provided the single most frequent clonotype in two of eight donors.

V ends up 3 bases short and J 3 bases short, with an unmatched junction base count of 19. CDR1 SEHNR and CDR2 FQNEAQ were looked up in the germline V gene (reference sequence). Including cysteine and phenylalanine, the CDR3 has 19 amino acids. The only DNA kept is the CDR3, 57 bases in frame from the first base. TCRdb lists the instrument as Illumina HiSeq 1500. TCRdb trimmed public reads at Q25 via fastp, called clones via MiXCR and kept in-frame beta chains. All rows with the same CDR3 protein become a single entry with the most common DNA and genes. Recorded for this sample are about 920,000 distinct CDR3 sequences; 30% to 40% of them occurred a single time. The ten largest clones capture over 12% of the sample.

Source: cultured CD8+ T cells from PBMCs, taken from culture after CMV antigen stimulation. The source of this sequence is a human donor in good health (CMV status not recorded). Some clones in this sample may be carry-over from other donors' samples. Here the chain combines TRBV7-9 and TRBJ2-5; 7 nucleotides in the junction match TRBD1. The CDR3 reads CASSFERGIWDRREETQYF. DNA sequence: TGTGCCAGCAGCTTCGAGAGGGGGATTTGGGACAGAAGGGAAGAGACCCAGTACTTC.